The entry that follows covers one T cell receptor beta chain sequence. This CDR3 spans 15 amino acids. This specimen belongs to a study of T cells expressing NK-cell markers. One entry per CDR3 protein, without DNA, is what TCRdb gives after re-calling the 5' RACE reads. Found here are some 600,000 distinct CDR3 sequences; the top ten clones hold approximately 3.6%. Source material: blood T cells: a sorted CD56 or NKG2C T cell subset, CD4+ or CD8+ T cells, or bulk PBMC T cells (not recorded which). The rearrangement uses TRBV12-3 or TRBV12-4 and TRBJ1-5; TCRdb calls TRBD1, which cannot be checked without DNA. The origin of this receptor is a man aged 18 to 30 in good health. This CDR3 reads CASSLVLGVNQPQHF.